This T cell receptor (beta chain) was retrieved from a study of blood T cell repertoires in COVID-19. Whole-study context: The United States, Italy and Spain provided the acute and convalescent COVID-19 samples.

Assay: immunoSEQ multiplex PCR; the TCRdb copy retains only in-frame clones and omits some. The sample lists 200,000 to 250,000 clones, 84% occurring once. The study recruited people aged roughly 18 to 100 years across roughly 25 US areas. Participants' own reports of clinical history determined their cohort assignment. Recovered status in Cohort 3 required two negative PCRs, clearance, or symptom resolution. Per the germline V gene, CDR1 is SGHNT and CDR2 is YENEEA. CDR3 length: 13 amino acids. Losses at the gene ends were 5 bases for V and 3 bases for J; bases not matched to a gene: 3. The receptor comes from a man in his 60s who had recovered from COVID-19. Sequencing input: PBMCs or T cells enriched from blood (not recorded which). This chain connects TRBV11-3 to TRBJ1-1; 7 bases align to TRBD1. Written as DNA, the CDR3 is TGTGCCAGCAGCACTACAGGGGACACTGAAGCTTTCTTT. Translation: CASSTTGDTEAFF. The entire variable domain, with the rest obtained from reference TRBV11-3 and TRBJ1-1, is as follows: EAGVVQSPRYKIIEKKQPVAFWCNPISGHNTLYWYLQNLGQGPELLIRYENEEAVDDSQLPKDRFSAERLKGVDSTLKIQPAELGDSAVYLCASSTTGDTEAFFGQGTRLTVV.